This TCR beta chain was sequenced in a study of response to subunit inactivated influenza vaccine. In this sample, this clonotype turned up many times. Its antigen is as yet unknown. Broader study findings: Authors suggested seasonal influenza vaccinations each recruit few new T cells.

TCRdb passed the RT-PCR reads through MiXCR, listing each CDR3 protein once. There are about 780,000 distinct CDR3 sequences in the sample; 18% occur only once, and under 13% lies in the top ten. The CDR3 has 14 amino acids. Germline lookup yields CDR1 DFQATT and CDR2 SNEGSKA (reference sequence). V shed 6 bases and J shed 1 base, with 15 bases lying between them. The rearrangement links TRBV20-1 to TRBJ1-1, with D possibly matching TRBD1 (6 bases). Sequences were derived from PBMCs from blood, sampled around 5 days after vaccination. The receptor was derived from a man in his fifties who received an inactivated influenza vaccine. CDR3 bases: TGCAGTGCCGGGGGGCCGGGAACGAACACTGAAGCTTTCTTT. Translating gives CSAGGPGTNTEAFF.